This entry lists 29 T cell receptor beta chains sequenced from one sample in a study of patients and donors after allogeneic stem cell transplantation. In TCRdb, the RT-PCR reads were re-called with MiXCR into one record per CDR3 protein. The sample contains 15,000 to 20,000 distinct CDR3 sequences, 4.9% of which appear only once. The specimen was blood, either unsorted or a sorted T cell fraction (not recorded which). The receptors were gathered from a human donor who was either an allogeneic HSCT recipient or a stem cell or donor lymphocyte infusion donor (not recorded which). It is not recorded whose cells these are; they may come from a transplant donor.

This rearrangement joins TRBV20-1 to TRBJ1-2, with TRBD1 identical over 9 bases. CDR3 length equals 13 residues. Germline V gives CDR1 DFQATT, CDR2 SNEGSKA (reference sequence). V trimming: 6 bases; J trimming: 4 bases; junction bases outside the gene matches: 6. The CDR3 DNA follows: TGCAGTGCCCCACAGGGGGCGATCTATGGCTACACCTTC. Amino acid sequence: CSAPQGAIYGYTF.

This clonotype was seen many times. The rearrangement uses TRBV5-1 and TRBJ2-2; no clear D. The germline V and J ends were trimmed by 4 bases and 2 bases, with 6 bases remaining between them. This CDR3 contains 13 residues. Germline values: CDR1 SGHRS, CDR2 YFSETQ. CDR3 loop: CASSPQNTGELFF. CDR3 bases: TGCGCCAGCAGCCCCCAAAACACCGGGGAGCTGTTTTTT.

Ten or more counts support this clonotype. The genes are TRBV2 and TRBJ1-2; D ambiguous. The V and J ends lost 6 bases and 8 bases respectively, with 22 bases between them. There are 15 residues in the CDR3. The germline V gene has CDR1 SNHLY and CDR2 FYNNEI. Written as DNA, the CDR3 is TGTGCCAGCAGCCCCGAGACGCCGGGCGGATTGGGCTACACCTTC. Translating gives CASSPETPGGLGYTF.

This clonotype was seen ten or more times. The chain couples TRBV4-1 to TRBJ2-2; a weak D match, TRBD1 (5 bases). With 2 bases removed from V and 7 bases from J, the gap between germline ends came to 17 bases. This CDR3 is 16 amino acids long. The germline CDR1 and CDR2 sequences are MGHRA and YSYEKL. In DNA form, the CDR3 reads TGCGCCAGCAGCCAAACAAGGGGCCGGCGCGGCGGGGAGCTGTTTTTT. Residues: CASSQTRGRRGGELFF.

This chain uses TRBV20-1 with TRBJ1-2; perhaps TRBD1 as D (6 bases). Trimming removed 6 bases from V and 9 bases from J, with 26 bases in between. There are 15 residues in the CDR3. Looked up from germline, CDR1 is DFQATT and CDR2 is SNEGSKA (reference sequence). The CDR3: CSAPAVPGQQNSYTF. The CDR3, as DNA: TGCAGTGCCCCCGCCGTGCCCGGACAGCAGAATAGCTACACCTTC.

This clonotype is categorized as medium-sized. The V gene is TRBV9, the J gene TRBJ1-3; D call uncertain. The ends were cut back, 2 bases at V and 0 bases at J, with 15 bases in the middle. Per germline, CDR1 SGDLS and CDR2 YYNGEE. The CDR3 extends over 17 amino acids. The CDR3 nucleotides read TGTGCCAGCAGCGTGACCCCGCAAAGGACCTCTGGAAACACCATATATTTT. This gives the protein CASSVTPQRTSGNTIYF.

This clonotype has at least ten counts. This chain connects TRBV7-9 to TRBJ2-1; 12 bases agree with TRBD2. The CDR3 runs 14 residues. Per germline, CDR1 SEHNR and CDR2 FQNEAQ (reference sequence). J lost 6 bases, V lost 5 bases, and 2 bases had no gene match. Written as DNA, the CDR3 is TGTGCCAGCAGCCGGACTAGCGGGGTCAATGAGCAGTTCTTC. Protein sequence: CASSRTSGVNEQFF.

The sample holds many counts of this clonotype. The chain combines TRBV5-1 with TRBJ2-7; 7 bases align to TRBD1. The CDR3 has 14 residues. V trimming: 4 bases; J trimming: 2 bases; junction bases outside the gene matches: 6. Germline CDR1 and CDR2: SGHRS and YFSETQ. This CDR3 is CASSATGPPYEQYF. CDR3 sequence (DNA): TGCGCCAGCAGCGCGACAGGGCCGCCCTACGAGCAGTACTTC.

This clonotype has a count of ten or more. The chain couples TRBV9 to TRBJ1-6, with D unresolved. Per germline, CDR1 SGDLS and CDR2 YYNGEE. The CDR3 extends over 15 amino acids. The V end lost 6 bases, the J end lost 7 bases, and 17 bases lay between the germline ends. The CDR3 DNA reads as TGTGCCAGCAATTTTGGAGGAAGCTACAATTCACCCCTCCACTTT. It codes for CASNFGGSYNSPLHF. Full variable domain (rest looked up from reference TRBV9 and TRBJ1-6): DSGVTQTPKHLITATGQRVTLRCSPRSGDLSVYWYQQSLDQGLQFLIQYYNGEERAKGNILERFSAQQFPDLHSELNLSSLELGDSALYFCASNFGGSYNSPLHFGNGTRLTVT.

This clonotype was observed a few times. The chain joins TRBV9 to TRBJ1-1, with D perhaps matching TRBD1 (6 bases). This CDR3 has 15 amino acids. From germline, CDR1 is SGDLS and CDR2 YYNGEE. The V and J ends lost 3 bases and 6 bases respectively, with 18 bases between them. The CDR3 sequence: CASSAPTAGVAEAFF. The CDR3 DNA is TGTGCCAGCAGCGCTCCGACGGCAGGGGTCGCTGAAGCTTTCTTT.

In its sample, this clonotype was seen a few times. The CDR3 reads CASSNWATGYTF. CDR3 DNA sequence: TGTGCCAGTAGTAATTGGGCCACGGGCTACACCTTC. V usage is TRBV19 and J usage is TRBJ1-2; D is unclear. CDR3 length equals 12 residues. Germline CDR1 is LNHDA and CDR2 is SQIVND (reference sequence). V was clipped by 4 bases and J by 8 bases, with 11 bases between them.

There are many counts of this clonotype. J is TRBJ2-2 and V is TRBV6-2 or TRBV6-3; a weak D match, TRBD2 (5 bases). The CDR3 contains 13 residues. V was trimmed by 2 bases and J by 7 bases, leaving 8 bases between them. Looked up from germline, CDR1 is MNHEY and CDR2 is SVGEGT. CDR3: CASSYAAGGELFF. CDR3 nucleotide sequence: TGTGCCAGCAGTTACGCCGCGGGCGGGGAGCTGTTTTTT.

This clonotype came up many times. The chain links TRBV9 to TRBJ2-2; 9 bases agree with TRBD2. The length of the CDR3 is 16 residues. In germline, CDR1 is SGDLS, CDR2 YYNGEE. The J segment lost 6 bases and the V segment lost 3 bases, leaving 9 bases of the junction unmatched. This chain's CDR3 is CASSARPGTSPGELFF. DNA for the CDR3: TGTGCCAGCAGCGCCCGGCCCGGGACTAGCCCCGGGGAGCTGTTTTTT.

This clonotype occurred many times. The chain combines TRBV12-3 or TRBV12-4 with TRBJ2-2; D not resolved. The V end lost 10 bases, the J end lost 4 bases, and 10 bases lay between the germline ends. The CDR3 has 12 amino acids. The CDR3 DNA is TGTGCCACCTCTTGGTCCACCGGGGAGCTGTTTTTT. Amino acid sequence: CATSWSTGELFF.

This clonotype was picked up many times. The chain has TRBV7-9 and TRBJ2-7, with TRBD1 matching 7 bases. This CDR3 contains 14 residues. Germline lookup yields CDR1 SEHNR and CDR2 FQNEAQ (reference sequence). Trimming took 7 bases from V and 3 from J; bases not matched to a gene: 9. The CDR3 bases are TGTGCCAGCACCCGACGGGACAGTAGCTACGAGCAGTACTTC. Amino acid sequence: CASTRRDSSYEQYF.

This clonotype appeared a few times. This sequence joins TRBV19 and TRBJ2-5; 14 nucleotides match TRBD2. CDR3 length equals 15 residues. Germline CDR1 is LNHDA and CDR2 is SQIVND (reference sequence). V lost 5 bases to trimming and J lost 6 bases; unmatched junction nucleotides: 5. CDR3 region: CASSAGLAGEQTQYF. The CDR3 DNA reads TGTGCCAGTAGTGCGGGACTAGCGGGGGAACAGACCCAGTACTTC.

Many counts were recorded for this clonotype. This chain uses TRBV15 with TRBJ2-7; D gene ambiguous. CDR1 is LNHNV and CDR2 is YYDKDF in the germline V gene (reference sequence). V lost 0 bases and J 4 bases, leaving 7 bases between the germline ends. The CDR3 is made up of 13 amino acids. The CDR3 DNA reads as TGTGCCACCAGCAGAGATGTGAATTACGAGCAGTACTTC. Encoded protein: CATSRDVNYEQYF.

This clonotype has a count of ten or more. This rearrangement joins TRBV7-9 to TRBJ2-7; 12 nucleotides match TRBD2. The CDR3 has 15 residues. Unmatched junction bases numbered 6, after V lost 5 bases and J lost 4 bases. Per germline, CDR1 SEHNR and CDR2 FQNEAQ (reference sequence). This CDR3 is CASSPLGLAGYEQYF. CDR3 DNA: TGTGCCAGCAGCCCACTAGGACTAGCGGGATACGAGCAGTACTTC.

The V call is TRBV6-4, the J call TRBJ2-2, with 8 bases fitting TRBD1. The CDR3 spans 14 residues. CDR1 and CDR2 (germline): MRHNA, SNTAGT. V gave up 8 bases and J gave up 6 bases; unmatched junction bases: 8. The CDR3 protein is CASSSDRESGELFF. Written as DNA, the CDR3 is TGTGCCAGCTCATCGGACAGGGAATCCGGGGAGCTGTTTTTT.

This clonotype was counted between two and nine times. The chain employs TRBV5-1 and TRBJ1-1, with a weak D call TRBD1 (6 bases). Germline V gene data show CDR1 as SGHRS and CDR2 as YFSETQ. V lost 4 bases and J 4 bases, leaving 17 bases between the germline ends. The CDR3 length is 15 residues. The CDR3 DNA reads as TGCGCCAGCAGCCCACGTACACAGGGTTCCACTGAAGCTTTCTTT. Residues: CASSPRTQGSTEAFF.

This clonotype was counted at least ten times. The rearrangement joins TRBV15 to TRBJ2-7; 9 bases line up with TRBD2. Germline V lookup: CDR1 LNHNV, CDR2 YYDKDF (reference sequence). V lost 0 bases and J lost 12; bases outside the gene matches: 9. The CDR3 spans 14 residues. The CDR3 bases are TGTGCCACCAGCAGAGATCGGCTAGCGGGGAGATGGTACTTC. The encoded protein is CATSRDRLAGRWYF.

This clonotype was detected many times. This chain links TRBV14 with TRBJ1-2; tentatively, D is TRBD1 (6 bases). The CDR3 has 15 residues. Germline V gene data show CDR1 as SGHDN and CDR2 as FVKESK. The V gene lost 0 bases and the J gene lost 8 bases, with 16 bases spanning the gap. The CDR3 here is CASSQDRPGERGYTF. The CDR3 DNA follows: TGTGCCAGCAGCCAAGATCGGCCAGGGGAGAGAGGCTACACCTTC.

There are a few counts of this clonotype. The chain is built from TRBV2 and TRBJ1-6; D might be TRBD1 (6 bases). This CDR3 has 13 residues. Germline V CDR1 and CDR2: SNHLY, FYNNEI. The V end lost 6 bases, the J end lost 6 bases, and 9 bases lay between the germline ends. CDR3: CASRDRFNSPLHF. The CDR3 DNA reads TGTGCCAGCAGAGACAGGTTTAATTCACCCCTCCACTTT.

This clonotype was counted between two and nine times. The chain couples TRBV28 to TRBJ1-2, with D hard to call. The V and J ends lost 0 bases and 3 bases respectively, with 8 bases between them. Per germline, CDR1 MDHEN and CDR2 SYDVKM. This CDR3 contains 14 residues. The CDR3 DNA reads as TGTGCCAGCAGTTTATGGGTGGGCGACTATGGCTACACCTTC. Translating it yields CASSLWVGDYGYTF.

Many counts were recorded for this clonotype. The rearrangement joins TRBV6-2 or TRBV6-3 to TRBJ2-7; D call uncertain. This CDR3 is 11 amino acids long. V lost 2 bases to trimming and J lost 8 bases, with 7 bases between them. From germline, CDR1 is MNHEY and CDR2 SVGEGT. CDR3 DNA: TGTGCCAGCAGTTACCTAGGACAGCAGTACTTC. Its translation: CASSYLGQQYF.

This clonotype was detected many times. The chain carries TRBV12-3 or TRBV12-4 and TRBJ2-6; D unclear. Trimming stripped 6 bases from V and 1 base from J, with 7 bases between. The CDR3 is 14 residues long. Written as DNA, the CDR3 is TGTGCCAGCAGCCCGTCTTCTGGGGCCAACGTCCTGACTTTC. Protein: CASSPSSGANVLTF.

This clonotype was observed many times. The V call is TRBV12-3 or TRBV12-4, the J call TRBJ2-6; D is undetermined. The CDR3 contains 14 residues. V was clipped by 6 bases and J by 0 bases, with 6 bases between them. The CDR3 here is CASRQSSGANVLTF. The CDR3 region has the DNA TGTGCCAGCAGGCAAAGCTCTGGGGCCAACGTCCTGACTTTC.

This clonotype has ten or more counts. The chain joins TRBV6-8 to TRBJ2-7; D possibly corresponds to TRBD2 (5 bases). The length of the CDR3 is 16 residues. Between the trimmed V and J ends, which lost 0 bases and 3 bases, there was a span of 15 bases. The germline gives CDR1 MNHGY, CDR2 SAAAGT. The chain's CDR3 is CASSYSKDSGDYEQYF. Here the CDR3 DNA reads TGTGCCAGCAGTTACTCGAAAGACTCCGGGGACTACGAGCAGTACTTC.

This chain joins TRBV7-9 and TRBJ1-4, with D possibly being TRBD1 (5 bases). Per the germline V gene, CDR1 is SEHNR and CDR2 is FQNEAQ (reference sequence). This CDR3 has 14 residues. Trimming removed 3 bases from V and 4 bases from J, with 9 bases in between. For the CDR3, the DNA is TGTGCCAGCAGCTTCCGGGGCCGTAATGAAAAACTGTTTTTT. Translation: CASSFRGRNEKLFF. The whole variable domain, remainder taken from reference TRBV7-9 and TRBJ1-4, is DTGVSQNPRHKITKRGQNVTFRCDPISEHNRLYWYRQTLGQGPEFLTYFQNEAQLEKSRLLSDRFSAERPKGSFSTLEIQRTEQGDSAMYLCASSFRGRNEKLFFGSGTQLSVL.